Listed here is a single T cell receptor beta chain. The sample belongs to a study of T-cell reconstitution after alpha-beta-depleted transplantation in children. Researchers prepared the TCRbeta library using unique molecular identifiers, the study reports. Using its own MiXCR run on the PCR reads, TCRdb lists one record per CDR3 protein. The sample shows 200,000 to 250,000 distinct CDR3 sequences, 8% to 9.5% of them seen only once. V shed 2 bases, J shed 2 bases, and the junction held 9 bases outside the gene matches. The CDR3 has 17 residues. Looked up from germline, CDR1 is LNHNV and CDR2 is YYDKDF (reference sequence).

The sequencing here drew on PBMCs from the stem cell graft donor, taken from the stem cell graft. The rearrangement links TRBV15 to TRBJ2-5, with 9 positions matching TRBD2. This TCR derives from a human donor who donated a stem cell graft to a child with acute lymphoblastic leukemia. Written as DNA, the CDR3 is TGTGCCACCAGCAGATCGCCCGAGCGGGGGGTGCAAGAGACCCAGTACTTC. Its protein product is CATSRSPERGVQETQYF.